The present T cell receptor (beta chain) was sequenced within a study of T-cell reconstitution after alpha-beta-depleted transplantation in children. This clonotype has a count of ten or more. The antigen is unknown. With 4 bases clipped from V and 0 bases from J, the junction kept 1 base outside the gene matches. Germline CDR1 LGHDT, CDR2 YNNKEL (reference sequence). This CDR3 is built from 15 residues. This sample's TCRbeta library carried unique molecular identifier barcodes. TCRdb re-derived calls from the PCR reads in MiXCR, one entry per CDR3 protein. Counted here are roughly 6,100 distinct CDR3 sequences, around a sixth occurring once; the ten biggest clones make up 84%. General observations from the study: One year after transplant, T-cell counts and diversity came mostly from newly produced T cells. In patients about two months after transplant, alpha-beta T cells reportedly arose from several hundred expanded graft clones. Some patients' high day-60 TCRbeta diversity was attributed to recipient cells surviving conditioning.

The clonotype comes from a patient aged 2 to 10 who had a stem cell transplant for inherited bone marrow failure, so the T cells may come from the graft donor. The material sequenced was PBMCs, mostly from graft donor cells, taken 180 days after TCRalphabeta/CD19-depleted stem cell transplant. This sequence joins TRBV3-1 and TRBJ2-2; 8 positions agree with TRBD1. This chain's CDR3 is CASSPQGANTGELFF. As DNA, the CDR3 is TGTGCCAGCAGCCCACAGGGGGCGAACACCGGGGAGCTGTTTTTT.